A selection of T cell receptor beta chains follows, all from one sample in a study of blood T cell repertoires in COVID-19. Here immunoSEQ multiplex PCR was the method, and the copy in TCRdb shows in-frame clones only, minus some. Of 55,000 to 80,000 clones listed, 80% to 90% are singletons. Material for sequencing was peripheral blood. The source is a man in his fifties with active COVID-19. Both conserved end residues are part of each CDR3.

J,V,CDR3
TRBJ1-2,TRBV5-6,CASSLSLGTPNYGYTF
TRBJ2-1,TRBV19,CASSAGGGWDEQFF
TRBJ1-6,TRBV5-1,CASQTGQGNSPLHF
TRBJ1-5,TRBV6-5,CASSPLAGMGQPQHF
TRBJ1-2,TRBV6-5,CASTAGQGGYGYTF
TRBJ1-2,TRBV5-6,CASSSPGGGYGYTF
TRBJ1-1,TRBV30,CAWNRGLAEAFF
TRBJ2-1,TRBV7-9,CASSPARLGLAGGFGEQFF
TRBJ1-3,TRBV4-2,CASSPSQGYAGNTIYF
TRBJ2-3,TRBV7-9,CASSDKKGLANTDTQYF
TRBJ2-2,TRBV6-5,CASSYRTFTGELFF
TRBJ1-2,TRBV18,CASSPSTGLGEGYGYTF